The entry below describes one T cell receptor (beta chain). The antigen is not known. The sample is drawn from a study of cytomegalovirus exposure and HLA in healthy donors. For the study at large: HLA-typed donors were the source of about 85 million unique TCRs held in an early data release.

This CDR3 has 15 residues. V dropped 6 bases and J dropped 7; count of bases not matched to a gene: 12. The V gene's germline CDR1 is MNHEY and CDR2 SVGAGI. The PCR used 60 Vbeta and 13 Jbeta primers. Sequencing used immunoSEQ multiplex PCR; TCRdb keeps in-frame clones, though not all of them. The repertoire holds some 140,000 clones, with roughly 80% as singletons. Broader study findings: Immune exposure information comprised only CMV serostatus.

The sequence was collected from a woman aged 55 to 70 in good health and CMV-seronegative. Sample: PBMCs. This rearrangement joins TRBV6-5 to TRBJ2-1, with 7 bases lining up with TRBD1. CDR3 in amino acids: CASRPFLTGWNEQFF. The DNA of the CDR3 is TGTGCCAGCAGACCGTTCTTGACAGGGTGGAATGAGCAGTTCTTC.